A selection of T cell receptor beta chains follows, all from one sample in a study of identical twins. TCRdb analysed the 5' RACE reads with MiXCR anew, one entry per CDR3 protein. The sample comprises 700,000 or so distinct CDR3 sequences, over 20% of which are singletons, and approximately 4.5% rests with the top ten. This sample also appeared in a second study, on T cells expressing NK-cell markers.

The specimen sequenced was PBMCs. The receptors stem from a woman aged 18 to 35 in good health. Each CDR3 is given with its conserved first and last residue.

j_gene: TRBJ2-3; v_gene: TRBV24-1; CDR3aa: CATSDASSTDTQYF
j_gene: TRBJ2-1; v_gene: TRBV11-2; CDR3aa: CASRPGTSNEQFF
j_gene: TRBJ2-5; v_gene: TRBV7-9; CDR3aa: CASSSLGRGLKETQYF
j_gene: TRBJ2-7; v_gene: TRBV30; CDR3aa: CAVGRDYEQYF
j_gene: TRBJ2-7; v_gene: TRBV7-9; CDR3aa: CASQTEDYEQYF
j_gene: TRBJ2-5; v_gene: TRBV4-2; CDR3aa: CASSQDLYAGGGETQYF
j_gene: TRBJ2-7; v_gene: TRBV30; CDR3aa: CAWSVLLAVGHEQYF
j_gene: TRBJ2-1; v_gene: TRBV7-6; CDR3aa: CASSLVHGSNGDEQFF
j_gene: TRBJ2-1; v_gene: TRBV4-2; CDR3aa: CASSQGTGKGYNEQFF
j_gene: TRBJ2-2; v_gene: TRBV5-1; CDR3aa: CASKFLAGDDTGELFF